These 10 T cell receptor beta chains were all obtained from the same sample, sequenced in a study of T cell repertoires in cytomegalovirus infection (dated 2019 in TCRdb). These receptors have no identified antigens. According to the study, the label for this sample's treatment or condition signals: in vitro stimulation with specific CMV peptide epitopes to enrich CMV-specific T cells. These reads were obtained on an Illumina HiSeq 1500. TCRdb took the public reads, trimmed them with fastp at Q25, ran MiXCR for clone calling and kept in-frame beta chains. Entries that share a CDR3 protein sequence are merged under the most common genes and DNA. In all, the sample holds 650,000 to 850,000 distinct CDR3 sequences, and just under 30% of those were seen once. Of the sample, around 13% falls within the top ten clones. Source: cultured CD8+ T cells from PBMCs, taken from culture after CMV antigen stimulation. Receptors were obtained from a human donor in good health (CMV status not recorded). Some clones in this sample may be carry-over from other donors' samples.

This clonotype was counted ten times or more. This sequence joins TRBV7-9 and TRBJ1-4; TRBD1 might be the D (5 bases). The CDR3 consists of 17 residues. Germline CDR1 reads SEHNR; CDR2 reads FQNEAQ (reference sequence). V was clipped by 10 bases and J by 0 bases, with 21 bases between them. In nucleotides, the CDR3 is TGTGCCACTACATTAGGGGCCTCCCTTGCAACTAATGAAAAACTGTTTTTT. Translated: CATTLGASLATNEKLFF.

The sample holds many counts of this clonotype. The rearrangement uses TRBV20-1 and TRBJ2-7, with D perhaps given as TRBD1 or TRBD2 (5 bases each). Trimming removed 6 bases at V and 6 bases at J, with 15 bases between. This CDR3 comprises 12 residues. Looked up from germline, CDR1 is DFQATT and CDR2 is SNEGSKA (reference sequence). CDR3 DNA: TGCAGTGCAAAGATCAGGGAGACCGAGCAGTACTTC. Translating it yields CSAKIRETEQYF.

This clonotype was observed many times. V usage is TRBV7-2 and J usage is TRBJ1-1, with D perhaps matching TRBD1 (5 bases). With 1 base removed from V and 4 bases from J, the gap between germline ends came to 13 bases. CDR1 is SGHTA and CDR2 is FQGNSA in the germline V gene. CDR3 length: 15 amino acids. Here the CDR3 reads CASSLGQPGSTEAFF. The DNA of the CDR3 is TGTGCCAGCAGCTTAGGACAGCCTGGGAGCACTGAAGCTTTCTTT.

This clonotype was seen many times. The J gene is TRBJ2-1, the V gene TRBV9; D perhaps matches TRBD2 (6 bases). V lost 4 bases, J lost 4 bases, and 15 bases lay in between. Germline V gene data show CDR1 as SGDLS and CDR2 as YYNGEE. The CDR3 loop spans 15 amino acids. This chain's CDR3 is CASSPTGVRYNEQFF. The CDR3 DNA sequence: TGTGCCAGCAGCCCTACGGGGGTGCGGTACAATGAGCAGTTCTTC.

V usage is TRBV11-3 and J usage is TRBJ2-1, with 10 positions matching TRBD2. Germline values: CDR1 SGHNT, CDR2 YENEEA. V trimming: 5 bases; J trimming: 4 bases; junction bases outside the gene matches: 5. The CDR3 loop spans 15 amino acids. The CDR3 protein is CASSTGTSVYNEQFF. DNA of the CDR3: TGTGCCAGCAGCACCGGGACTAGCGTTTACAATGAGCAGTTCTTC.

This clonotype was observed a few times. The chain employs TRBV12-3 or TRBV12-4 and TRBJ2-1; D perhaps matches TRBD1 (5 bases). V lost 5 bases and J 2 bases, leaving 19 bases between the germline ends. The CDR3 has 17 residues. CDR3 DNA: TGTGCCAGCAGTCCGACCCCTGGGCAGGGTACCTACAATGAGCAGTTCTTC. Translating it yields CASSPTPGQGTYNEQFF.

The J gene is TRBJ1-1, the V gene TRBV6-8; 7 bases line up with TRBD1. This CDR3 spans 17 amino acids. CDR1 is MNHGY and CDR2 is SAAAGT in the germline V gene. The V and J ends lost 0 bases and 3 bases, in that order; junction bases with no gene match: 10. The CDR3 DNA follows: TGTGCCAGCAGTTACTCGACCCGACAGGGAAGGGACACTGAAGCTTTCTTT. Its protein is CASSYSTRQGRDTEAFF.

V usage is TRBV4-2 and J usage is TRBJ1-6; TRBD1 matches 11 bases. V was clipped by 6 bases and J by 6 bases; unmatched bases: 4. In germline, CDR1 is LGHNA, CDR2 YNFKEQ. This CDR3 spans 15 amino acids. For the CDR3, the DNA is TGTGCCAGCAGAGGGGGACAGGGGGTTAATTCACCCCTCCACTTT. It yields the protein CASRGGQGVNSPLHF.

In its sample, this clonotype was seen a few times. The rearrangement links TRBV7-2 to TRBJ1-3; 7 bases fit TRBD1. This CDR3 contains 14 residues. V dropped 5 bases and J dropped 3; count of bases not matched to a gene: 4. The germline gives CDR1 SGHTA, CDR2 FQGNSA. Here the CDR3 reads CASSPDRFGNTIYF. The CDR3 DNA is TGTGCCAGCAGCCCGGACAGGTTTGGAAACACCATATATTTT.

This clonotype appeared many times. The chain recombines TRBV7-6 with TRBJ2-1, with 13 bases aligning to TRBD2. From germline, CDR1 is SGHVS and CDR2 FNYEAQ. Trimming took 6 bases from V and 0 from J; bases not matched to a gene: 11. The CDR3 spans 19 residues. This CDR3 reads CASSPTSGGALGSYNEQFF. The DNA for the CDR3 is TGTGCCAGCAGTCCTACTAGCGGGGGGGCTCTAGGCTCCTACAATGAGCAGTTCTTC.